A selection of T cell receptor beta chains follows, all from one sample in a study of T cell responses to AZD1222 COVID-19 vaccine. TCRdb's copy holds only in-frame clones and misses some; the assay was immunoSEQ multiplex PCR. The sample contains roughly 120,000 clones, about 80% of which appear only once. The material sequenced was peripheral blood, taken on day 0 of AZD1222 vaccination. The receptors originated from an adult in good health. CDR3s include the opening cysteine and the closing phenylalanine or tryptophan. For some rows the clone size is stated as once, few or many, or as a class when expanded; others skip it.

>few|TRBJ2-7|TRBV6-5
CASSFDGTYEQYF
>-|TRBJ2-1|TRBV7-9
CASSLGFLAGGPSDNEQFF
>-|TRBJ2-2|TRBV7-9
CASSPQGTGELFF
>-|TRBJ1-2|TRBV12-3/TRBV12-4
CASNRGPNYGYTF
>-|TRBJ2-7|TRBV6-5
CAIIPGQGRYEQYF
>-|TRBJ1-2|TRBV3-1/TRBV3-2
CASSQSEIYGYTF
>-|TRBJ2-7|TRBV12-5
CASGLGLGQGYEQYF
>-|TRBJ2-7|TRBV11-1
CASSTSGTYEQYF
>-|TRBJ1-6|TRBV12-3/TRBV12-4
CASSRTENSPLHF
>-|TRBJ1-2|TRBV7-9
CASSVRDTERGYTF
>-|TRBJ2-5|TRBV7-2
CASSPGRGYQETQYF
>-|TRBJ2-2|TRBV3-1/TRBV3-2
CASSQIPNTGELFF
>-|TRBJ2-1|TRBV5-6
CASSRDPSYNEQFF
>-|TRBJ2-6|TRBV27
CASRRSGANVLTF
>once|TRBJ1-2|TRBV11-2
CASSLTGIWALAGYTF
>once|TRBJ1-5|TRBV10-1
CASSESGGWSNQPQHF
>once|TRBJ2-6|TRBV3-1/TRBV3-2
CASSQDSSGANVLTF
>once|TRBJ2-1|TRBV5-1
CASSLASGRFSEQFF
>once|TRBJ2-3|TRBV5-1
CASRTGQGAGDTQYF
>-|TRBJ2-7|TRBV4-2
CASSQDRVGDYEQYF
>-|TRBJ1-4|TRBV2
CASSSTGAANEKLFF
>-|TRBJ1-2|TRBV24-1
CATSEEGRGSYGYTF
>-|TRBJ1-6|TRBV4-1
CASSRSQGTGGNSPLHF
>-|TRBJ2-1|TRBV11-2
CASSPPSGDPYNEQFF
>-|TRBJ1-5|TRBV5-6
CASSSKQGTDQPQHF
>-|TRBJ1-5|TRBV2
CASRETASNQPQHF
>once|TRBJ1-1|TRBV29-1
CSVVLTGQATEAFF
>-|TRBJ1-2|TRBV28
CASRRNPRGGYTF